This TCR beta chain emerged from a study of shared clonotypes between healthy human individuals. Remarks on this clone: Its antigen is not identified.

The germline V gene encodes CDR1 MGHRA and CDR2 YSYEKL. Trimming at V came to 5 bases and at J to 6 bases, leaving 9 bases not matched to a gene. The CDR3 is 16 residues long. Several immunoSEQ 96-well plates shared each subset's DNA, each plate a replicate. Repertoires were generated with immunoSEQ multiplex PCR, while TCRdb's copy carries only in-frame clones and drops some. The sample records millions of clones, 90% to 95% being singletons. Study-wide points: Non-shared clonotypes were found to have lower generation probabilities than the clonotypes that were shared by all four of the sorted-subset donors. Rarefaction exposed incomplete sorted-subset sequencing despite large depth. Only a few donors were included, so the genetic and exposure-history diversity represented was limited.

Sequencing input: naive CD4+ T cells sorted from blood. The subset: CD45RA+ positively selected. V is TRBV4-1 and J is TRBJ1-4; 10 bases fit TRBD1. The clonotype comes from a man younger than 30 in good health. The CDR3 is CASSTSRDRGYEKLFF. The DNA of the CDR3 is TGCGCCAGCAGCACTTCCCGGGACAGGGGATATGAAAAACTGTTTTTT.